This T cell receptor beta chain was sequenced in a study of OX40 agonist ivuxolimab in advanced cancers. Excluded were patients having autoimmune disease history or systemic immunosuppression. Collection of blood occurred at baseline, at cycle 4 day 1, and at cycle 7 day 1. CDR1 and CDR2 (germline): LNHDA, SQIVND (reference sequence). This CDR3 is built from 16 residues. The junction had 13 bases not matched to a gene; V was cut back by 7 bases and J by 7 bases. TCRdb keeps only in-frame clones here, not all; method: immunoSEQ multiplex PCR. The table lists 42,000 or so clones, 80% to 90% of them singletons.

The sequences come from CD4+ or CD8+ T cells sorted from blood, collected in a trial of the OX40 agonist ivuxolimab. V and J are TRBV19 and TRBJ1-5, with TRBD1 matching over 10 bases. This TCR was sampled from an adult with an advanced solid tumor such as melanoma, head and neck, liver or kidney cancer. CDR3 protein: CASNSLGTGESQPQHF. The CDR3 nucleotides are TGTGCCAGTAATTCCTTGGGGACAGGGGAGAGCCAGCCCCAGCATTTT.